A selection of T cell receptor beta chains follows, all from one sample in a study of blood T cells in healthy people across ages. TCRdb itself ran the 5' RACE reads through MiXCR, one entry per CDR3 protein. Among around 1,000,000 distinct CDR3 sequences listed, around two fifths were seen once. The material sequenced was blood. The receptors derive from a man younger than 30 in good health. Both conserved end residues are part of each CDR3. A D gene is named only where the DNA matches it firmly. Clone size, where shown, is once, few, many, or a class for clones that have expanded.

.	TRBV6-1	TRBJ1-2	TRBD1	TGTGCCAGCAGTGAAAAGGACAGGGCCAGTGGCTACACCTTC	CASSEKDRASGYTF
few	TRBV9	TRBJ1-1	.	TGTGCCAGCAGCGCTGGGGCAGGGTCAAATGCGGTTACTGAAGCTTTCTTT	CASSAGAGSNAVTEAFF
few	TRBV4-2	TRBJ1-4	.	TGTGCCAGCAGCCAACCAGGACGGAATAATGAAAAACTGTTTTTT	CASSQPGRNNEKLFF
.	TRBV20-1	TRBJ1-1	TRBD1	TGCAGTGCGCGGGACAGGATCAGGTCGAACACTGAAGCTTTCTTT	CSARDRIRSNTEAFF
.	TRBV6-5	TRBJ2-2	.	TGTGCCAGCAGTTATTCGGGTTGGAGGACCGGGGAGCTGTTTTTT	CASSYSGWRTGELFF
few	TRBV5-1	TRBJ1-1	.	TGCGCCAGCAGCCCGGTGGTCAGTGGGGGAACTGAAGCTTTCTTT	CASSPVVSGGTEAFF
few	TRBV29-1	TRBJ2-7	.	TGCAGCGTTGGGGAGGACCAATACGAGCAGTACTTC	CSVGEDQYEQYF
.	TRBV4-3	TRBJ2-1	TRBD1	TGCGCCAGCAGCCAAGATACGATGGGACAGTACAATGAGCAGTTCTTC	CASSQDTMGQYNEQFF
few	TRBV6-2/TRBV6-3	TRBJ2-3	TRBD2	TGTGCCAGCATTCGTCGGGGACTAGCGGGGGATACGCAGTATTTT	CASIRRGLAGDTQYF
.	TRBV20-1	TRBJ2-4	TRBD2	TGCAGTGCTAGAGCCCCTGGACTAGCGGGGGCTTCCTCCAAAAACATTCAGTGCTTC	CSARAPGLAGASSKNIQCF
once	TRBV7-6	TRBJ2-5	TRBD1	TGTGCCAGCAGTTGGGACAGGGGGAAAGAGACCCAGTACTTC	CASSWDRGKETQYF
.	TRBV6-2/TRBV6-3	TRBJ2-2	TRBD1	TGTGCCAGCAGTTACACGGGCAGGGGGCCAACCGGGGAGCTGTTTTTT	CASSYTGRGPTGELFF
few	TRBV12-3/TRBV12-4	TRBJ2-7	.	TGTGCCAGCACACAGGGTTGCGAGCAGTACTTC	CASTQGCEQYF
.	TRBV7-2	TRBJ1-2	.	TGTGCCAGCATCGCCCTCGGACAGATGGGCTACACCTTC	CASIALGQMGYTF
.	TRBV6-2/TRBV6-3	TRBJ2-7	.	TGTGCCAGCTATGCGAGGGACCGTTCCTACGAGCAGTACTTC	CASYARDRSYEQYF
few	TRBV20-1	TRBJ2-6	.	TGCAGTGCTAGAGATCGAGGGGGAACCTACTCTGGGGCCAACGTCCTGACTTTC	CSARDRGGTYSGANVLTF
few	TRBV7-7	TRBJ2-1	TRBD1	TGTGCCAGCAGCATGGGACAGGGGTACAATGAGCAGTTCTTC	CASSMGQGYNEQFF
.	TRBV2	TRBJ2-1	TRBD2	TGTGCCAGCGGATCTAGCGGGCGTAACTACAATGAGCAGTTCTTC	CASGSSGRNYNEQFF
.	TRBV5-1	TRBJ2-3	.	TGCGCCAGCAGCTTGGAGTCTACTCCCGGCCGCACAGATACGCAGTATTTT	CASSLESTPGRTDTQYF
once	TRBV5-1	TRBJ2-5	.	TGCGCCAGCAGCTTACTAGAATTTACAATTGAGCAGTACTTC	CASSLLEFTIEQYF
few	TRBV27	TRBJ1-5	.	TGTGCCAGCAGTTTATCTGGGGGGCATCAGCCCCAGCATTTT	CASSLSGGHQPQHF
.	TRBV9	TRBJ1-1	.	TGTGCCAGCAGCCCCAAGATCGTCGGGAACACTGAAGCTTTCTTT	CASSPKIVGNTEAFF
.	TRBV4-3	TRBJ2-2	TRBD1	TGCGCCAGCAGCCAGCACGACAGGGGGTATGCGGACACCGGGGAGCTGTTTTTT	CASSQHDRGYADTGELFF
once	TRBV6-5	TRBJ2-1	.	TGTGCCAGCAGTTACTTAAGGTCGGGAGCACAAAATGAGCAGTTCTTC	CASSYLRSGAQNEQFF
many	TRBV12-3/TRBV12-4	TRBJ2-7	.	TGTGCCAGCAGCCCCACCGGGACTTACGAGCAGTACTTC	CASSPTGTYEQYF
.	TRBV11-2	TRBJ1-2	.	TGTGCCAGCAGCCCCCCCCCCGAAATTCATGGCTACACCTTC	CASSPPPEIHGYTF
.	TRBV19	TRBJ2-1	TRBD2	TGTGCCAGTAGTATAGTCCTAGCGGGGGACAATGAGCAGTTCTTC	CASSIVLAGDNEQFF
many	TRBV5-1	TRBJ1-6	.	TGCGCCAGCAGCTTGGGATCCTATAATTCACCCCTCCACTTT	CASSLGSYNSPLHF
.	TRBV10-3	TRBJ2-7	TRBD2	TGTGCCATCAGTGAGTCAAAAGAGGCGGGGGGGTACAATGAGCAGTACTTC	CAISESKEAGGYNEQYF
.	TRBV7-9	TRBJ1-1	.	TGTGCCAGCTGCCGGGGGTGGACGGACGACACTGAAGCTTTCTTT	CASCRGWTDDTEAFF
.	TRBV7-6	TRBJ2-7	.	TGTGCCAGCAGCTTAGCGGGACCGGGCTACGAGCAGTACTTC	CASSLAGPGYEQYF
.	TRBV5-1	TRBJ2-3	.	TGCGCCAGCAGCTGGGGCGAAAAAACAGATACGCAGTATTTT	CASSWGEKTDTQYF
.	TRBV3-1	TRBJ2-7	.	TGTGCCAGCAGCCAAGGACGGGGTTCCTACGACCAGTACTTC	CASSQGRGSYDQYF
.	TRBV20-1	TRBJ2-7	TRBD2	TGCAGTGCTAGAAAGGGACTAGTCAATGAGCAGTACTTC	CSARKGLVNEQYF
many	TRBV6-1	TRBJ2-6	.	TGTGCCAGCAGTGAAGTCTCTGGGGCCAACGTCCTGACTTTC	CASSEVSGANVLTF
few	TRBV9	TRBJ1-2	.	TGTGCCAGCAGCCCCCGATTAATCGACCACTATGGCTACACCTTC	CASSPRLIDHYGYTF
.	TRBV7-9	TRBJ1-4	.	TGTGCCAGCAGCTCAGATACCTTTGCAGCAACTAATGAAAAACTGTTTTTT	CASSSDTFAATNEKLFF
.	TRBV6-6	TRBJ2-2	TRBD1	TGTGCCAGCAGTCCACCGGGACAGGGAAACACCGGGGAGCTGTTTTTT	CASSPPGQGNTGELFF
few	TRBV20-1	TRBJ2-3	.	TGCAGTGCTTCGGGACCTAGCGGCACAGATACGCAGTATTTT	CSASGPSGTDTQYF
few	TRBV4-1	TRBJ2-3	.	TGCGCCAGCAGCCAAGATGAGGTGAGCGGTGCCGGGGATACGCAGTATTTT	CASSQDEVSGAGDTQYF
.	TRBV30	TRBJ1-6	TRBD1	TGTGCCTGGACCGTCGGACAGGGGAATTCGCCCCTCCACTTT	CAWTVGQGNSPLHF